This TCR beta chain is drawn from a study of early T cells in non-severe SARS-CoV-2 infection. Study background: The chains were unpaired, and the sequenced material was bulk RNA from unsorted whole blood. Points from the study as a whole: VDJdb matching, biased toward anti-spike CD8 responses, missed private and CD4 specificities.

Germline CDR1 reads KGHDR; CDR2 reads SFDVKD. The V gene lost 3 bases and the J gene lost 7 bases, with 8 bases spanning the gap. The CDR3 extends over 12 amino acids. Regarding this clonotype: Its matching antigen is unknown.

Unique molecular identifiers were attached to individual cDNA molecules. MiXCR, applied by TCRdb to the 5' RACE reads, yields one record per CDR3 protein. Among about 36,000 distinct CDR3 sequences listed, less than 7.5% were seen once. The V call is TRBV24-1, the J call TRBJ1-2; D uncertain. This sample comprised whole blood, obtained at baseline. The source of this sequence is an adult who was a healthcare worker with PCR-confirmed SARS-CoV-2 infection or an uninfected control (not recorded which). CDR3 sequence reads: CATSDREFGYTF. The CDR3 nucleotides read TGTGCCACCAGTGATAGAGAGTTTGGCTACACCTTC.